This section outlines one T cell receptor (beta chain) sequence together with its context. The antigen is not known. This entry is derived from a study of T cell responses to AZD1222 COVID-19 vaccine. Study-level background: Doses given second, at about 4 or about 12 weeks, were pooled. Broader study findings: The CD4 TCRs associated with vaccination extended across spike and predominated at 160-218 and 743-854.

Data came from immunoSEQ multiplex PCR; TCRdb stores just in-frame clones and leaves some out. The table shows more than 95,000 clones, with roughly 84% occurring only once. The source was peripheral blood, collected on day 0 of AZD1222 vaccination. This sequence originates from an adult in good health.

This CDR3 is CASRRQGAMTGELFF. The CDR3 DNA is TGTGCCAGCAGGCGACAGGGGGCTATGACCGGGGAGCTGTTTTTT. The chain has TRBV27 and TRBJ2-2; TRBD1 matches 10 bases. V dropped 6 bases and J dropped 5; count of bases not matched to a gene: 6. The CDR3 runs 15 residues. Germline-derived CDR1 and CDR2 are MNHEY and SMNVEV (reference sequence).